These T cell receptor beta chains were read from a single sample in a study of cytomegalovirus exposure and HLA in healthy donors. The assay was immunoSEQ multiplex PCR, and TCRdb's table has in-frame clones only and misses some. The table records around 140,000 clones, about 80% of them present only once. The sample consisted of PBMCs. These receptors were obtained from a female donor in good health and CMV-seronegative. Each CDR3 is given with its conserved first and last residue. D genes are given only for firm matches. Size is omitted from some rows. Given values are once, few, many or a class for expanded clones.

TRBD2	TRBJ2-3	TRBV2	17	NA	TGTGCCAGCAGTGAGGTTTCCGGGACTAGAATCACAGATACGCAGTATTTT	CASSEVSGTRITDTQYF
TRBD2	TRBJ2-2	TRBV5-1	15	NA	TGCGCCAGCCAAGGGACTAGCGGGAGACCCGGGGAGCTGTTTTTT	CASQGTSGRPGELFF
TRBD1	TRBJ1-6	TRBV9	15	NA	TGTGCCAGCAGCCCCTATGTGGGACAGGGCTCACCCCTCCACTTT	CASSPYVGQGSPLHF
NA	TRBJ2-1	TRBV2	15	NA	TGTGCCAGCAGTGAAAGGGGGAGGGCGTACAATGAGCAGTTCTTC	CASSERGRAYNEQFF
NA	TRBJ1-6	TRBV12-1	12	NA	TGTGCCAGCAGCTTTGGGATCCTAGAGCCCCCCTTT	CASSFGILEPPF
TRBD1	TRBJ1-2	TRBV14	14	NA	TGTGCCAGCAGCCCTCTACAGGGGCACTATGGCTACACCTTC	CASSPLQGHYGYTF
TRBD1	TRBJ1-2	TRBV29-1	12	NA	TGCAGCGTCGGACAGGGGGGCTATGGCTACACCTTC	CSVGQGGYGYTF
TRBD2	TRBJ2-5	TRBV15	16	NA	TGTGCCACCAGCAGAGTGGGGTCCGGGGGGGGAGAGACCCAGTACTTC	CATSRVGSGGGETQYF
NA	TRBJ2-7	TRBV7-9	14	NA	TGTGCCAGCAGCTCGGTTGGGGCAACCTACGAGCAGTACTTC	CASSSVGATYEQYF
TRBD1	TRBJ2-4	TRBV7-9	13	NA	TGTGCCAGCATCCCGGACAGGGTGAACATTCAGTACTTC	CASIPDRVNIQYF
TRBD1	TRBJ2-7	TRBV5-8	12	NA	TGTGCCAGCAGTGACAGGGGGTACGAGCAGTACTTC	CASSDRGYEQYF
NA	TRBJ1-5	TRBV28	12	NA	TGTGCCAGCATGACAACAGAAAGGCCCCAGCATTTT	CASMTTERPQHF
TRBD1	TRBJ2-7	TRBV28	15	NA	TGTGCCAGCAGTCAGGACAGGGCCAGGGGAAACGAGCAGTACTTC	CASSQDRARGNEQYF
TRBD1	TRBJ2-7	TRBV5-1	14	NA	TGCGCCAGCAGCTTGAGTGGGACAGCCTACGAGCAGTACTTC	CASSLSGTAYEQYF
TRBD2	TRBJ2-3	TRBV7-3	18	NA	TGTGCCAGCAGCTTAATTGGACTAGCGGGGGGGGTCGCAGATACGCAGTATTTT	CASSLIGLAGGVADTQYF
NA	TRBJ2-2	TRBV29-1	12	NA	TGCAGCGTTGGGTCAGGGCCCGGGGAGCTGTTTTTT	CSVGSGPGELFF
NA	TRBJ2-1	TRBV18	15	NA	TGTGCCAGCTCACCGTGGGAGAGCTCCTACAATGAGCAGTTCTTC	CASSPWESSYNEQFF
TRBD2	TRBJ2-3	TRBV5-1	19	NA	TGCGCCAGCACCATCGGAGGACTAGCGGGGGGGCTTAGCACAGATACGCAGTATTTT	CASTIGGLAGGLSTDTQYF
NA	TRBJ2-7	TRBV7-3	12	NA	TGTGCCAGCGCAGGGTGGGCCTACGAGCAGTACTTC	CASAGWAYEQYF
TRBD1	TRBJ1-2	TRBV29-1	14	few	TGCAGCGCCTCCGGGACAGGAGATAACTATGGCTACACCTTC	CSASGTGDNYGYTF
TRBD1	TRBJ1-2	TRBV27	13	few	TGTGCCAGCAGTTTCGACAGGGCTCGGGGCTACACCTTC	CASSFDRARGYTF
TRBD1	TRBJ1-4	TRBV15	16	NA	TGTGCCACCAGCAGAGATAAGCAGGGGGCTAATGAAAAACTGTTTTTT	CATSRDKQGANEKLFF